The 26 T cell receptor beta chains given below trace back to one sample, sequenced in a study of shared clonotypes between healthy human individuals. Profiled with immunoSEQ multiplex PCR; TCRdb holds only in-frame clones, not every one. The sample yields about 2 million clones, 90% to 95% seen once. Sequenced input: naive CD4+ T cells sorted from blood. Stated subset: CD45RA+ positively selected. These receptors were taken from a man between 18 and 35 years old in good health.

The chain carries TRBV5-6 and TRBJ1-1; 11 positions match TRBD1. This CDR3 has 15 residues. V trimming: 4 bases; J trimming: 1 base; junction bases outside the gene matches: 3. CDR1 is SGHDT, CDR2 YYEEEE, per germline. The DNA of the CDR3 is TGTGCCAGCAGCAGGACAGGGGGCGGGAACACTGAAGCTTTCTTT. Protein sequence: CASSRTGGGNTEAFF.

The rearrangement joins TRBV7-2 to TRBJ1-5; the D gene is possibly TRBD1 (5 bases). The germline V gene has CDR1 SGHTA and CDR2 FQGNSA. CDR3 size: 15 residues. Trimming took 5 bases from V and 6 from J, leaving 17 bases between them. The CDR3 DNA is TGTGCCAGCAGCCCCCTCTCCGGGGCTGGTCAGCCCCAGCATTTT. Its translation: CASSPLSGAGQPQHF. Full variable domain (rest looked up from reference TRBV7-2 and TRBJ1-5): GAGVSQSPSNKVTEKGKDVELRCDPISGHTALYWYRQSLGQGLEFLIYFQGNSAPDKSGLPSDRFSAERTGGSVSTLTIQRTQQEDSAVYLCASSPLSGAGQPQHFGDGTRLSIL.

The V call is TRBV5-4, the J call TRBJ1-2; no clear D gene. The CDR3 is made up of 13 amino acids. Trimming left V 0 bases short and J 3 bases short, with 6 bases between. The germline CDR1 and CDR2 sequences are SGHNT and YYREEE (reference sequence). This CDR3 reads CASSLGHYYGYTF. CDR3 in DNA: TGTGCCAGCAGCTTGGGCCACTACTATGGCTACACCTTC.

In regard to this clone: The sample contains more than one DNA sequence encoding this CDR3. The rearrangement links TRBV18 to TRBJ1-5; TRBD1 is a possible D gene (6 bases). Trimming pared 3 bases from V and 4 bases from J, leaving 7 bases between. Per the germline V gene, CDR1 is KGHSH and CDR2 is LQKENI. The CDR3 has 13 residues. The CDR3 sequence: CASSPTGNQPQHF. The DNA of the CDR3 is TGTGCCAGCTCACCCACAGGGAATCAGCCCCAGCATTTT.

V usage is TRBV27 and J usage is TRBJ2-2, with 8 positions matching TRBD2. J lost 2 bases, V lost 3 bases, and 14 bases had no gene match. The CDR3 runs to 19 residues. The germline V gene has CDR1 MNHEY and CDR2 SMNVEV (reference sequence). The DNA of the CDR3 is TGTGCCAGCAGTTTGTTCGTTAATTTAGCGGGGAAAAACACCGGGGAGCTGTTTTTT. Protein product: CASSLFVNLAGKNTGELFF.

The count of this clone is one. CDR3 loop: CASSSGYYSNQPQHF. As DNA, the CDR3 is TGTGCCAGCAGTTCGGGGTATTATAGCAATCAGCCCCAGCATTTT. V usage is TRBV28 and J usage is TRBJ1-5; unclear D gene. CDR1 is MDHEN, CDR2 SYDVKM, per germline. Deletions cut 4 bases from V and 0 bases from J, with 10 bases between. The CDR3 spans 15 residues. Full variable domain (outside the CDR3, taken from reference TRBV28 and TRBJ1-5): DVKVTQSSRYLVKRTGEKVFLECVQDMDHENMFWYRQDPGLGLRLIYFSYDVKMKEKGDIPEGYSVSREKKERFSLILESASTNQTSMYLCASSSGYYSNQPQHFGDGTRLSIL.

This chain joins TRBV6-1 and TRBJ1-5; 8 bases line up with TRBD1. Trimming at V came to 4 bases and at J to 4 bases, leaving 6 bases not matched to a gene. Per germline, CDR1 MNHNS and CDR2 SASEGT. There are 15 residues in the CDR3. The CDR3 DNA reads TGTGCCAGCAGTGTCGGACAGGGAGGGAATCAGCCCCAGCATTTT. Encoded protein: CASSVGQGGNQPQHF.

This chain connects TRBV28 to TRBJ2-3; D is unresolved. CDR1 is MDHEN, CDR2 SYDVKM, per germline. The CDR3 spans 14 residues. The germline V and J ends were trimmed by 7 bases and 2 bases, with 13 bases remaining between them. The CDR3 is CASTTPGSTDTQYF. The CDR3 nucleotides read TGTGCCAGCACCACCCCCGGGTCCACAGATACGCAGTATTTT.

This chain links TRBV5-4 with TRBJ2-2; D remains ambiguous. The ends were cut back, 4 bases at V and 0 bases at J, with 13 bases in the middle. The V gene's germline CDR1 is SGHNT and CDR2 YYREEE (reference sequence). The CDR3 runs 16 residues. In nucleotides, the CDR3 is TGTGCCAGCAGCCCAGTGGCGGTTTCGAACACCGGGGAGCTGTTTTTT. As protein: CASSPVAVSNTGELFF.

This clone appeared a few times. The CDR3 sequence is CASTPDMNTEAFF. The CDR3, as DNA: TGCGCCAGCACCCCGGACATGAACACTGAAGCTTTCTTT. The chain has TRBV5-1 and TRBJ1-1; D is possibly TRBD1 (5 bases). This CDR3 spans 13 amino acids. The germline V gene has CDR1 SGHRS and CDR2 YFSETQ. V was pared by 6 bases and J by 0 bases, with 9 bases between.

V and J are TRBV6-1 and TRBJ1-2, with a tentative D call TRBD1 (6 bases). Germline assignment: CDR1 MNHNS and CDR2 SASEGT. The V and J ends lost 3 bases and 8 bases respectively, with 16 bases between them. The CDR3 is 14 amino acids. CDR3 sequence reads: CASSDRTVGLGYTF. Here the CDR3 DNA reads TGTGCCAGCAGTGACAGGACAGTGGGTCTGGGCTACACCTTC.

As for this clone: Other DNA sequences in this specimen translate into the identical CDR3. V and J are TRBV5-1 and TRBJ1-2; the match to TRBD1 covers 7 bases. The J segment lost 2 bases and the V segment lost 0 bases, leaving 1 base of the junction unmatched. Per germline, CDR1 SGHRS and CDR2 YFSETQ. The CDR3 consists of 14 residues. CDR3 bases: TGCGCCAGCAGCTTGGCGGACAGGAACTATGGCTACACCTTC. As protein: CASSLADRNYGYTF.

This clone was seen once. The V and J genes are TRBV5-1 and TRBJ1-6, with a possible D match to TRBD1 (6 bases). Trimming removed 6 bases from V and 6 bases from J, with 16 bases in between. The CDR3 covers 15 residues. The germline V gene has CDR1 SGHRS and CDR2 YFSETQ. Here the CDR3 reads CASTQNGQINSPLHF. DNA for the CDR3: TGCGCCAGCACCCAAAACGGACAGATTAATTCACCCCTCCACTTT.

This clone was observed once. V usage is TRBV6-5 and J usage is TRBJ1-1; D is perhaps TRBD1 (5 bases). Germline V gives CDR1 MNHEY, CDR2 SVGAGI. Trimming removed 7 bases at V and 3 bases at J, with 15 bases between. The CDR3 is made up of 14 amino acids. CDR3 amino acids: CASIRSGGYTEAFF. In DNA form, the CDR3 reads TGTGCCAGCATTCGGTCGGGGGGTTACACTGAAGCTTTCTTT.

This sequence joins TRBV4-2 and TRBJ1-3; 7 nucleotides line up with TRBD1. Losses at the gene ends were 4 bases for V and 2 bases for J; bases not matched to a gene: 8. The germline V gene has CDR1 LGHNA and CDR2 YNFKEQ. CDR3 length equals 16 residues. The CDR3 nucleotides read TGTGCCAGCAGCCCTCAGGGGACAGTGACTGGAAACACCATATATTTT. It codes for CASSPQGTVTGNTIYF.

The chain links TRBV7-9 to TRBJ1-2; D gene uncertain. Germline loops: CDR1 SEHNR, CDR2 FQNEAQ (reference sequence). Trimming took off 2 bases at V and 8 bases at J, with 9 bases between the two ends. The CDR3 has 12 residues. The CDR3 DNA sequence: TGTGCCAGCAGCTTAAGCCAGAGCGGCTACACCTTC. Translated: CASSLSQSGYTF.

The chain uses TRBV30 and TRBJ2-7; 7 nucleotides match TRBD2. This CDR3 contains 12 residues. The V and J ends lost 4 bases and 7 bases, in that order; junction bases with no gene match: 7. Per the germline V gene, CDR1 is GTSNPN and CDR2 is SVGIG (reference sequence). Written as DNA, the CDR3 is TGTGCCTGGACGACTAGCCGGAGGGAGCAGTACTTC. Protein sequence: CAWTTSRREQYF.

The rearrangement uses TRBV6-5 and TRBJ1-1; 11 bases agree with TRBD1. The CDR3 loop spans 16 amino acids. The germline CDR1 and CDR2 sequences are MNHEY and SVGAGI. J lost 5 bases, V lost 0 bases, and 5 bases had no gene match. The CDR3 nucleotides are TGTGCCAGCAGTTACTCCCGGACAGGGGGCAAGACTGAAGCTTTCTTT. It yields the protein CASSYSRTGGKTEAFF.

The V and J genes are TRBV30 and TRBJ2-7; 12 positions match TRBD2. The junction had 1 base not matched to a gene; V was cut back by 0 bases and J by 7 bases. The CDR3 has 13 residues. Germline lookup yields CDR1 GTSNPN and CDR2 SVGIG (reference sequence). The chain's CDR3 is CAWSVGLAGEQYF. The CDR3 DNA reads TGTGCCTGGAGTGTCGGACTAGCGGGGGAGCAGTACTTC.

A word on this clone: The same CDR3 is also encoded by other DNA sequences in this sample. The gene calls are TRBV28 and TRBJ1-5, with D unclear. With 6 bases removed from V and 0 bases from J, the gap between germline ends came to 6 bases. Germline assignment: CDR1 MDHEN and CDR2 SYDVKM. The CDR3 loop spans 13 amino acids. CDR3 region: CASSSYSNQPQHF. As DNA, the CDR3 is TGTGCCAGCAGCTCATATAGCAATCAGCCCCAGCATTTT.

A word on this clone: Other DNA sequences in the same sample also yield this CDR3. This chain uses TRBV29-1 with TRBJ2-3, with a possible D match to TRBD2 (5 bases). CDR3 length equals 12 residues. V lost 6 bases and J lost 0, with 7 bases in between. Germline V gene lookup returns CDR1 SQVTM and CDR2 ANQGSEA. CDR3 region: CSVGLSTDTQYF. CDR3 bases: TGCAGCGTCGGACTGAGCACAGATACGCAGTATTTT.

This chain joins TRBV19 and TRBJ2-7, with 10 bases matching TRBD1. In germline, CDR1 is LNHDA, CDR2 SQIVND (reference sequence). This CDR3 has 15 amino acids. With 5 bases clipped from V and 0 bases from J, the junction kept 4 bases outside the gene matches. The CDR3 DNA reads as TGTGCCAGTAGTCTCGGACAGGGGGACTCCTACGAGCAGTACTTC. Its translation: CASSLGQGDSYEQYF.

This rearrangement joins TRBV5-4 to TRBJ2-7; tentatively, D is TRBD2 (5 bases). Germline CDR1 is SGHNT and CDR2 is YYREEE (reference sequence). The CDR3 runs 12 residues. The V end was cut by 0 bases, the J end by 7 bases, with 8 bases between. DNA of the CDR3: TGTGCCAGCAGCTTGGTTGAGGGAGAGCAGTACTTC. Translation gives CASSLVEGEQYF.

This clone was observed a few times. This chain links TRBV7-8 with TRBJ2-5; no definite D call. V dropped 3 bases and J dropped 2 bases, with 13 bases sitting between them. This CDR3 contains 15 residues. CDR1 and CDR2 from the germline V gene are SGHVS and FQNEAQ. Here the CDR3 DNA reads TGTGCCAGCAGCTTGCAGGTCCACCGGCAAGAGACCCAGTACTTC. It is translated as CASSLQVHRQETQYF.

The rearrangement links TRBV4-3 to TRBJ1-4; TRBD1 is a possible D gene (6 bases). This CDR3 has 16 amino acids. With 0 bases removed from V and 4 bases from J, the gap between germline ends came to 12 bases. Germline assignment: CDR1 LGHNA and CDR2 YSLEER. CDR3 sequence: CASSQEPQGFNEKLFF. CDR3 DNA sequence: TGCGCCAGCAGCCAAGAACCACAGGGCTTTAATGAAAAACTGTTTTTT.

The rearrangement links TRBV7-9 to TRBJ2-2; TRBD2 matches 13 bases. Germline assignment: CDR1 SEHNR and CDR2 FQNEAQ (reference sequence). The CDR3 has 17 amino acids. J lost 5 bases, V lost 5 bases, and 8 bases had no gene match. CDR3: CASSLGLAGVWTGELFF. CDR3 DNA sequence: TGTGCCAGCAGCCTCGGACTAGCGGGAGTTTGGACCGGGGAGCTGTTTTTT.